This T cell receptor (beta chain) was retrieved from a study of OX40 agonist ivuxolimab in advanced cancers. Trimming removed 4 bases from V and 1 base from J, with 11 bases in between. Germline V gene lookup returns CDR1 SQVTM and CDR2 ANQGSEA. This CDR3 has 14 amino acids. Here immunoSEQ multiplex PCR was the method, and the copy in TCRdb shows in-frame clones only, minus some. Of 66,000 or so clones listed, less than 85% are singletons. The clonotype was recovered from an adult with an advanced solid tumor such as melanoma, head and neck, liver or kidney cancer. The chain uses TRBV29-1 and TRBJ1-5; D not certain. The sequences come from CD4+ or CD8+ T cells sorted from blood, collected in a trial of the OX40 agonist ivuxolimab. CDR3: CSVGGFGSNQPQHF. The CDR3 region has the DNA TGCAGCGTTGGGGGTTTTGGGAGCAATCAGCCCCAGCATTTT. Full variable domain (missing parts from reference TRBV29-1 and TRBJ1-5): SAVISQKPSRDICQRGTSLTIQCQVDSQVTMMFWYRQQPGQSLTLIATANQGSEATYESGFVIDKFPISRPNLTFSTLTVSNMSPEDSSIYLCSVGGFGSNQPQHFGDGTRLSIL.